This T cell receptor beta chain was recorded in a study of T cell repertoires in cytomegalovirus infection. Findings of the study overall: Summed frequency of shared TCR beta families picked out CMV carriers who also had the relevant HLA. Ex vivo, HLA-C-restricted CMV-specific TCR beta clonotypes prevailed over the rest of the response.

For this clonotype: Its antigen is undetermined.

TCRdb itself ran the reads through MiXCR, one entry per CDR3 protein. The sample consists of approximately 730,000 distinct CDR3 sequences, under 35% of them appearing once. The CDR3 has 18 amino acids. The ends were cut back, 7 bases at V and 2 bases at J, with 21 bases in the middle. Germline lookup yields CDR1 MNHEY and CDR2 SVGEGT. The chain links TRBV6-2 or TRBV6-3 to TRBJ1-6, with a possible D match to TRBD1 (5 bases). Sample: cultured CD8+ T cells from PBMCs, taken from culture after CMV antigen stimulation. The TCR comes from a human donor in good health (CMV status not recorded). Some clones in this sample may be carry-over from other donors' samples. The CDR3 DNA is TGTGCCAGCACCGAAAAACAGGTTTTTAGGACCTATAATTCACCCCTCCACTTT. As protein: CASTEKQVFRTYNSPLHF.